This TCR beta chain was captured in a study of human T cells and chemical hapten exposure. Study-level information: Patients, largely female, had alopecia areata, totalis or universalis. Small discrepancies in pooled library volume mainly accounted for the varying TCR yields per sample. Regarding the study as a whole: Expanded TCRs created a significantly greater count of big CDR3 similarity clusters than controls did.

With regard to this clonotype: Its specificity is unknown.

TCRdb reprocessed the RACE reads via MiXCR and lists one record per CDR3 protein. The table shows fewer than 350,000 distinct CDR3 sequences, with 7.5% to 8% occurring only once. Time point described: pre-sensitization, week 0. Described treatment: therapeutic diphenylcyclopropenone sensitization with weekly scalp DPC. Between the trimmed V and J ends, which lost 2 bases and 4 bases, there was a span of 13 bases. The CDR3 has 15 residues. CDR1 and CDR2 (germline): MNHEY, SVGAGI. The sequencing used whole blood, collected in connection with sensitization to the hapten diphenylcyclopropenone (DPC). The chain combines TRBV6-5 with TRBJ2-3; D might be TRBD2 (6 bases). The sequence was collected from a young man with alopecia areata. Some clones in this sample may be carry-over from other donors' samples. CDR3 DNA sequence: TGTGCCAGCAGTTACGGGGGGTCCTCGGCAGATACGCAGTATTTT. It translates to CASSYGGSSADTQYF.